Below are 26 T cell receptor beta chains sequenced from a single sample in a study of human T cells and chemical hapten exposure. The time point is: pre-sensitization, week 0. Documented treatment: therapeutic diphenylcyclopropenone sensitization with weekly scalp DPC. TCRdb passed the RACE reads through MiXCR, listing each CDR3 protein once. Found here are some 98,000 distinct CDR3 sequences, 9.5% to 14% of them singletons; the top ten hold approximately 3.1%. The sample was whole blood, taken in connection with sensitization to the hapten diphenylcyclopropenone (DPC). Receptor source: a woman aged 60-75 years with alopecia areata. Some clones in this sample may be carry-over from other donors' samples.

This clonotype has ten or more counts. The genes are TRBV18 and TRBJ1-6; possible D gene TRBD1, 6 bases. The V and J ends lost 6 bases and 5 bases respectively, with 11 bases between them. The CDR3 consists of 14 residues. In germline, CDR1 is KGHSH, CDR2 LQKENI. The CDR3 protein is CASSPRTDNSPLHF. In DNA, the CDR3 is TGTGCCAGCTCCCCCCGGACAGATAATTCACCCCTCCACTTT. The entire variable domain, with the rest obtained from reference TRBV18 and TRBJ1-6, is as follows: NAGVMQNPRHLVRRRGQEARLRCSPMKGHSHVYWYRQLPEEGLKFMVYLQKENIIDESGMPKERFSAEFPKEGPSILRIQQVVRGDSAAYFCASSPRTDNSPLHFGNGTRLTVT.

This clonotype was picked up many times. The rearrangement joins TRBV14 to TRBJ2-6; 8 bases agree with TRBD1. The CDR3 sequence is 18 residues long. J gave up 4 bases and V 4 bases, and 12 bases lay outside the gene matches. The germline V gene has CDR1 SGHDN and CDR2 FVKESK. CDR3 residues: CASSRGAGGVPGANVLTF. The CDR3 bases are TGTGCCAGCAGCCGAGGGGCAGGGGGCGTACCGGGGGCCAACGTCCTGACTTTC.

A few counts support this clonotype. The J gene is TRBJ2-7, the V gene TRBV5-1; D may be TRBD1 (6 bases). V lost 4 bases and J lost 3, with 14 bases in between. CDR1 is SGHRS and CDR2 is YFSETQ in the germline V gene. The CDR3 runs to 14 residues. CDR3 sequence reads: CASSPTTGYYEQYF. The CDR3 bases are TGCGCCAGCAGCCCGACGACAGGATACTACGAGCAGTACTTC.

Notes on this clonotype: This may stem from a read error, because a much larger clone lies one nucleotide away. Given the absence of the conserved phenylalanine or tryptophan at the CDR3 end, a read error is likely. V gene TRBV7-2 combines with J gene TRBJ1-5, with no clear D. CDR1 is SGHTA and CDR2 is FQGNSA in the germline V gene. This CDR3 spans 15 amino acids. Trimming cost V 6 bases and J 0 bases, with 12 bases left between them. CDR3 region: CASSPLMGSNQPQHL. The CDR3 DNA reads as TGTGCCAGCAGTCCGCTCATGGGTAGCAATCAGCCCCAGCATCTT.

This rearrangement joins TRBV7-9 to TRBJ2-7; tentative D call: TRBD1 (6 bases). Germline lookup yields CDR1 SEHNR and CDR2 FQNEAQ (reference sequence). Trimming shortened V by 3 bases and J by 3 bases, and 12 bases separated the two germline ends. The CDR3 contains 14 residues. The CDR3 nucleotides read TGTGCCAGCAGCTTCACAGGGAGCTACTACGAGCAGTACTTC. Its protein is CASSFTGSYYEQYF.

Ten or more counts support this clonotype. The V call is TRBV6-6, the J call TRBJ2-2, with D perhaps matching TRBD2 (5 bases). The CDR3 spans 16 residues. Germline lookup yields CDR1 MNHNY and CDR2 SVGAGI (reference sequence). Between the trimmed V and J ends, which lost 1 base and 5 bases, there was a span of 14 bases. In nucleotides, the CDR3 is TGTGCCAGCAGTTACTTGCGGGCGACGAGGACCGGGGAGCTGTTTTTT. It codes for CASSYLRATRTGELFF.

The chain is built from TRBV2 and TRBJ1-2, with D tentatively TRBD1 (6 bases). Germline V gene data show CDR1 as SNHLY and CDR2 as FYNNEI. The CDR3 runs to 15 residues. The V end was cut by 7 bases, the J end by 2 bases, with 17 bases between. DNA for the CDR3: TGTGCCAGCAATTCGGGATATCAGGGGAACTATGGCTACACCTTC. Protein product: CASNSGYQGNYGYTF.

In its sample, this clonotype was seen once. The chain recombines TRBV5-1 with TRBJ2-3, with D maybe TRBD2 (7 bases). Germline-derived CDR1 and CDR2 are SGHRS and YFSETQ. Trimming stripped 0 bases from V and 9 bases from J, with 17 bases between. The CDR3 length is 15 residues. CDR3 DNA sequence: TGCGCCAGCAGCTTGGCCGGGCGGGGGCCACGAACGCAGTATTTT. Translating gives CASSLAGRGPRTQYF.

CDR3 DNA sequence: TGTGCCAGCAGCTCCACGACTCGCTACGAGCAGTACTTC. Translation: CASSSTTRYEQYF. J is TRBJ2-7 and V is TRBV7-2, with D uncertain. The CDR3 length is 13 residues. V shed 4 bases and J shed 3 bases, with 10 bases lying between them. Germline CDR1 is SGHTA and CDR2 is FQGNSA.

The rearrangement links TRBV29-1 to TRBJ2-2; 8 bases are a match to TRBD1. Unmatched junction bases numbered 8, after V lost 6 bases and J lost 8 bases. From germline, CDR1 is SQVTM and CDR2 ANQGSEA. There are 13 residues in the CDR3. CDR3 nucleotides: TGCAGCGTGGATGGACAGGGCGGTGGGGAGCTGTTTTTT. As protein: CSVDGQGGGELFF.

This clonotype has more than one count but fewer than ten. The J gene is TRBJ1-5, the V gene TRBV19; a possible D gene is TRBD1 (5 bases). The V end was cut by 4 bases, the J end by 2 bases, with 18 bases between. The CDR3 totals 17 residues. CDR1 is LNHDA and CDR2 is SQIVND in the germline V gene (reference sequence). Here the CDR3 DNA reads TGTGCCAGTAGTAAGGCGGCGGGGCAGGGCGGCAATCAGCCCCAGCATTTT. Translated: CASSKAAGQGGNQPQHF.

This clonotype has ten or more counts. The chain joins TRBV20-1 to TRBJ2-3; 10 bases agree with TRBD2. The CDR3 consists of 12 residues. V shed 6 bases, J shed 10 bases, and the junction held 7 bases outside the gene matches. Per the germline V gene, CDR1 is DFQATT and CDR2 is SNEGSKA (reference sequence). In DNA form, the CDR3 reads TGCAGTGCACCTACTAGCGGGGTCGCGCAGTATTTT. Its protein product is CSAPTSGVAQYF.

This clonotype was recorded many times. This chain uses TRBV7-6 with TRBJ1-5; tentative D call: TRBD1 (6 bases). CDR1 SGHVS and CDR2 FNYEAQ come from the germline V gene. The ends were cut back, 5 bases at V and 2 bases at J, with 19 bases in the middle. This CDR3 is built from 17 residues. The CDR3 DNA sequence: TGTGCCAGCAGCCCGGGACACTGGGAGGACGGCAATCAGCCCCAGCATTTT. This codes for CASSPGHWEDGNQPQHF.

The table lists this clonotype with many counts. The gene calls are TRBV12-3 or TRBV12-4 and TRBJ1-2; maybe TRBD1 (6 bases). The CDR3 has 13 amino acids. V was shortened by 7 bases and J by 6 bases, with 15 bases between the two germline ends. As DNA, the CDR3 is TGTGCCAGCACTACACAGGGAGTGCATGGCTACACCTTC. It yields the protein CASTTQGVHGYTF.

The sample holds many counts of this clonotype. CDR3 DNA sequence: TGCGCCAGCGGATACAGAGCGTTTGACACTGAAGCTTTCTTT. Translating gives CASGYRAFDTEAFF. The chain is built from TRBV5-1 and TRBJ1-1; D not resolved. CDR1 is SGHRS, CDR2 YFSETQ, per germline. Trimming removed 7 bases from V and 3 bases from J, with 16 bases in between. The CDR3 has 14 amino acids.

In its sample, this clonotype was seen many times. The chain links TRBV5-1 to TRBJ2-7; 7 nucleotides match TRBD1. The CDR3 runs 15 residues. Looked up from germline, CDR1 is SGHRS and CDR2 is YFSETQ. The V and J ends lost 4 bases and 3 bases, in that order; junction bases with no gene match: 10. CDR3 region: CASSPTTGVIYEQYF. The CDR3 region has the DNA TGCGCCAGCAGCCCTACCACAGGGGTCATCTACGAGCAGTACTTC.

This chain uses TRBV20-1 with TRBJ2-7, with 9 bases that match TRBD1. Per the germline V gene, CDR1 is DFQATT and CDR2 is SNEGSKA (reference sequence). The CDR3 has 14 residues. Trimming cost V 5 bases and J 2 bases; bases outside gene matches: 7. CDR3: CSADPGTGPYEQYF. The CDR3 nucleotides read TGCAGTGCTGACCCCGGGACAGGGCCCTACGAGCAGTACTTC.

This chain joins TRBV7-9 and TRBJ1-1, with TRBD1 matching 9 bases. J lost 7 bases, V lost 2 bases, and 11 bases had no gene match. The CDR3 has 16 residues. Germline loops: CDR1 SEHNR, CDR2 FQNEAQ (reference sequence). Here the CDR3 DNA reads TGTGCCAGCAGCTTAAGGCGGGACAGGGAGTCACATGAAGCTTTCTTT. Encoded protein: CASSLRRDRESHEAFF.

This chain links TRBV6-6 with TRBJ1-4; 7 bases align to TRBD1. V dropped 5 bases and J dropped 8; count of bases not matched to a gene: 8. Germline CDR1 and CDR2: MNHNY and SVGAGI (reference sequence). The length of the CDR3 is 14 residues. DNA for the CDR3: TGTGCCAGCAGTAACCGACAGGGTGGGGAAAAACTGTTTTTT. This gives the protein CASSNRQGGEKLFF.

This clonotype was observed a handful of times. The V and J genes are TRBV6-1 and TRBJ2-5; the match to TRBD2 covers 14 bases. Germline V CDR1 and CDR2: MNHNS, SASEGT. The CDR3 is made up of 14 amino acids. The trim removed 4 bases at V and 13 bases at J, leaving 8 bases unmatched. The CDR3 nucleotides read TGTGCCAGCAGTGGGGGGACTAGCGGGAGAGACCGGTACTTC. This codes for CASSGGTSGRDRYF.

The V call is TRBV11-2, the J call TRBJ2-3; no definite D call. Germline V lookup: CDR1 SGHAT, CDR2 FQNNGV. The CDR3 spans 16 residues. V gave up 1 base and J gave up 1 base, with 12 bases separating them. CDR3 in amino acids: CASSLVTSGRTDTQYF. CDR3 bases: TGTGCCAGCAGCTTAGTGACCTCAGGCCGCACAGATACGCAGTATTTT.

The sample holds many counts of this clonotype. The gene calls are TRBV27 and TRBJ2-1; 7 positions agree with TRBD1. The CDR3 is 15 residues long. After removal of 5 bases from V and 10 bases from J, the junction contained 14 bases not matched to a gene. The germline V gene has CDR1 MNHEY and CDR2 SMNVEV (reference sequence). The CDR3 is CASSPPSQGRGEQFF. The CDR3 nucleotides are TGTGCCAGCAGTCCTCCTTCACAGGGGAGAGGGGAGCAGTTCTTC.

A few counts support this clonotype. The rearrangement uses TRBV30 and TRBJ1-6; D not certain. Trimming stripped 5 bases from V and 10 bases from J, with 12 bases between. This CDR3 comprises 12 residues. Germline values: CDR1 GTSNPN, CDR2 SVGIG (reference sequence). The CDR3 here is CAWGPPGSPLHF. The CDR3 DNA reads TGTGCCTGGGGACCCCCGGGGTCACCCCTCCACTTT.

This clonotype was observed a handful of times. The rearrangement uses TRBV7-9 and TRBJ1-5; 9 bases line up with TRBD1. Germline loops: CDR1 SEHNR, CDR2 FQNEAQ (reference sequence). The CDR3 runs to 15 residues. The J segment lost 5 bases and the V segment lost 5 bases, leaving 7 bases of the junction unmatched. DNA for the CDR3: TGTGCCAGCAGCACGGGACAGGGCTCCGATCAGCCCCAGCATTTT. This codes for CASSTGQGSDQPQHF.

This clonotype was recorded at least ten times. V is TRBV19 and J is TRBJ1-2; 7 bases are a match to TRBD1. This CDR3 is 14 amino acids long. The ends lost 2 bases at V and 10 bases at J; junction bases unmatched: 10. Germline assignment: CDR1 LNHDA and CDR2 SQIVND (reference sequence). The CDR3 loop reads CASSIFGTAPDYTF. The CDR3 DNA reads TGTGCCAGTAGTATATTCGGGACAGCACCTGACTACACCTTC.

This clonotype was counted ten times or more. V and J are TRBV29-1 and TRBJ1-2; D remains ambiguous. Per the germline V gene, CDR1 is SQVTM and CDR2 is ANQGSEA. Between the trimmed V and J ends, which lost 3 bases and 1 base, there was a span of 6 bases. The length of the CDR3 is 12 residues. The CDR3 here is CSVEAYNYGYTF. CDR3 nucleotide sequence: TGCAGCGTTGAGGCGTATAACTATGGCTACACCTTC.